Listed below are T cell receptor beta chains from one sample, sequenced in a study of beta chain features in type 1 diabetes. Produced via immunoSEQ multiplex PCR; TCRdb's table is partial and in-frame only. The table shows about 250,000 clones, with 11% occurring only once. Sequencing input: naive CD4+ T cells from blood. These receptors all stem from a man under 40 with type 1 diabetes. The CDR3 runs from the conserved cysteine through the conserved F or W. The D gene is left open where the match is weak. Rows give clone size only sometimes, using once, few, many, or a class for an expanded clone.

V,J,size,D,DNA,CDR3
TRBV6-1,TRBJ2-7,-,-,TGTGCCAGCAGTGAAGGCCCAGTCTACGAGCAGTACTTC,CASSEGPVYEQYF
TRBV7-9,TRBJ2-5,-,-,TGTGCCAGCAGCTTTGCAGGGGAAGAGACCCAGTACTTC,CASSFAGEETQYF
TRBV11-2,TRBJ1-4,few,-,TGTGCCAGCAGCGTCGGAGCAACTAATGAAAAACTGTTTTTT,CASSVGATNEKLFF
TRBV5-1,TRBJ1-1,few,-,TGCGCCAGCAGCCCGCGGACAGTGAACACTGAAGCTTTCTTT,CASSPRTVNTEAFF
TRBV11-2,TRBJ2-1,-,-,TGTGCCACACTAGAAGGGGGAGGGGGAAATGAGCAGTTCTTC,CATLEGGGGNEQFF
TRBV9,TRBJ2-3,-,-,TGTGCCAGCAGCGTAGCCCTTTCGGATACGCAGTATTTT,CASSVALSDTQYF
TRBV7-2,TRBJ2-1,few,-,TGTGCCAGCAGCGTAACCAGGACAGTCAATGAGCAGTTCTTC,CASSVTRTVNEQFF
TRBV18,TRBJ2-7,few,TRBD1,TGTGCCAGCTCACCTTTAGGGACAGGGTCCTACGAGCAGTACTTC,CASSPLGTGSYEQYF
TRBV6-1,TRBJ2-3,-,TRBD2,TGTGCCACCAATAGCGGGGACACAGATACGCAGTATTTT,CATNSGDTDTQYF
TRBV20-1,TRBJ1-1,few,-,TGCAGTGCCGGGAAAAACACTGAAGCTTTCTTT,CSAGKNTEAFF
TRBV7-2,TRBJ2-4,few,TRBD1,TGTGCCAGCAGCACCGTTACTGGACAGGGGGGCATTCAGTACTTC,CASSTVTGQGGIQYF
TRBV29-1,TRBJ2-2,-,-,TGCAGCGTAGTGGGAGATCCGAACACCGGGGAGCTGTTTTTT,CSVVGDPNTGELFF
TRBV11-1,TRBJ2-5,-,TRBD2,TGTGCCAGCAGTGCCGGGACTATCCAAGAGACCCAGTACTTC,CASSAGTIQETQYF
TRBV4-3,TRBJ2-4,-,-,TGCGCCAGCAGCCGGGCATTGGGCATTCAGTACTTC,CASSRALGIQYF
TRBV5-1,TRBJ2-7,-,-,TGCGCCAGCAGCCTTGACGCCGGCGGGTCCTACGAGCAGTACTTC,CASSLDAGGSYEQYF
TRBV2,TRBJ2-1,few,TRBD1,TGTGCCAGCAGTGTACAGGGGGCGGTCTACAATGAGCAGTTCTTC,CASSVQGAVYNEQFF
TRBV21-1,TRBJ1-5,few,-,TGTGCCAGCAGCAGCGTGTGGACAGGGCGGTTCTATAGCAATCAGCCCCAGCATTTT,CASSSVWTGRFYSNQPQHF
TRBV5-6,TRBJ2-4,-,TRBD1,TGTGCCAGCAGCTGGGACAGGGCAAACATTCAGTACTTC,CASSWDRANIQYF
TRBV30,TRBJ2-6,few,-,TGTGCCTGGAGCAACAGGGTGTCTGGGGCCAACGTCCTGACTTTC,CAWSNRVSGANVLTF
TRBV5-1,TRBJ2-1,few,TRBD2,TGCGCCAGCAGCTTGGCTTCCCTAGCGGGATACAATGAGCAGTTCTTC,CASSLASLAGYNEQFF
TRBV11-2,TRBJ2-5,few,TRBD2,TGTGCCAGCAGCCCCGGACTAGCGGCGTTCCAAGAGACCCAGTACTTC,CASSPGLAAFQETQYF
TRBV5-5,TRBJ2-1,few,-,TGTGCCAGCAGCTTGCCTGTCTACAATGAGCAGTTCTTC,CASSLPVYNEQFF
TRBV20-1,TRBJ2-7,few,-,TGCAGTGCTAGAGACAGGCACGAGCAGTACTTC,CSARDRHEQYF
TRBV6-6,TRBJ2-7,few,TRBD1,TGTGCCAGCAGTGTTCCGGGACAGTTCTACGAGCAGTACTTC,CASSVPGQFYEQYF
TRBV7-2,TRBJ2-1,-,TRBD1,TGTGCCAGCAGCTTAGTTGGGACAGTCAATGAGCAGTTCTTC,CASSLVGTVNEQFF
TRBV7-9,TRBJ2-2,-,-,TGTGCCAGCAGCCCCCCTACCGGGGAGCTGTTTTTT,CASSPPTGELFF
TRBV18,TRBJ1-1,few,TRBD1,TGTGCCAGCTCAGAAATGGACAGGGTTGGCACTGAAGCTTTCTTT,CASSEMDRVGTEAFF
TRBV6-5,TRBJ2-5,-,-,TGTGCCAGCAGTCCCCAAGGGAGGAGGGAGACCCAGTACTTC,CASSPQGRRETQYF
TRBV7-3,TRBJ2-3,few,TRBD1,TGTGCCAGCAGCCCGGGACAGCCCAGCACAGATACGCAGTATTTT,CASSPGQPSTDTQYF
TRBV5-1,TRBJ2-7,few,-,TGCGCCAGCAGCTTGGAGGGGAAAGAACAGTACTTC,CASSLEGKEQYF
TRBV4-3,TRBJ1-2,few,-,TGCGCCAGCAGCCAAGATTTCAGGGTGGACTATGGCTACACCTTC,CASSQDFRVDYGYTF
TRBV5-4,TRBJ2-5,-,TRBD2,TGTGCCAGCAGCTTTCCTAGCGGGGGGTACCAAGAGACCCAGTACTTC,CASSFPSGGYQETQYF